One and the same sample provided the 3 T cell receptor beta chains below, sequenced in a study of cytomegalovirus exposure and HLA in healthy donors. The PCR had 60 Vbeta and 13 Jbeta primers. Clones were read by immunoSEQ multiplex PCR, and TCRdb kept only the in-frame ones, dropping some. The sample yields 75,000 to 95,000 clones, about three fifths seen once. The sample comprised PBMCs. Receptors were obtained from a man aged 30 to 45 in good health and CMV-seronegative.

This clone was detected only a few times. This CDR3 is CASGQGQGNTEAFF. In nucleotides, the CDR3 is TGTGCTAGTGGTCAAGGACAGGGTAACACTGAAGCTTTCTTT. The rearrangement uses TRBV12-5 and TRBJ1-1, with 8 bases matching TRBD1. The ends lost 5 bases at V and 2 bases at J; junction bases unmatched: 4. Germline values: CDR1 LGHNT, CDR2 FRNRAP. The CDR3 sequence is 14 residues long.

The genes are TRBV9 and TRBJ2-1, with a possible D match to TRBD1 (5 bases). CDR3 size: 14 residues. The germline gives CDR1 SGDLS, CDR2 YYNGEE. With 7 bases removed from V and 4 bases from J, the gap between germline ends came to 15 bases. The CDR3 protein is CASSLGARYNEQFF. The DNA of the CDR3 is TGTGCCAGCTCCCTAGGGGCCCGTTACAATGAGCAGTTCTTC.

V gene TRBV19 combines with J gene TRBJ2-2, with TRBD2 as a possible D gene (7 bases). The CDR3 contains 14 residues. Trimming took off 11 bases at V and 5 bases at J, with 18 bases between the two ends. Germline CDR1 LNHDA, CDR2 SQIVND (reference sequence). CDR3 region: CAGRQGRGTGELFF. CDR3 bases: TGTGCCGGCAGGCAGGGGAGGGGAACCGGGGAGCTGTTTTTT. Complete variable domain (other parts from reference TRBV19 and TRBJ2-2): DGGITQSPKYLFRKEGQNVTLSCEQNLNHDAMYWYRQDPGQGLRLIYYSQIVNDFQKGDIAEGYSVSREKKESFPLTVTSAQKNPTAFYLCAGRQGRGTGELFFGEGSRLTVL.